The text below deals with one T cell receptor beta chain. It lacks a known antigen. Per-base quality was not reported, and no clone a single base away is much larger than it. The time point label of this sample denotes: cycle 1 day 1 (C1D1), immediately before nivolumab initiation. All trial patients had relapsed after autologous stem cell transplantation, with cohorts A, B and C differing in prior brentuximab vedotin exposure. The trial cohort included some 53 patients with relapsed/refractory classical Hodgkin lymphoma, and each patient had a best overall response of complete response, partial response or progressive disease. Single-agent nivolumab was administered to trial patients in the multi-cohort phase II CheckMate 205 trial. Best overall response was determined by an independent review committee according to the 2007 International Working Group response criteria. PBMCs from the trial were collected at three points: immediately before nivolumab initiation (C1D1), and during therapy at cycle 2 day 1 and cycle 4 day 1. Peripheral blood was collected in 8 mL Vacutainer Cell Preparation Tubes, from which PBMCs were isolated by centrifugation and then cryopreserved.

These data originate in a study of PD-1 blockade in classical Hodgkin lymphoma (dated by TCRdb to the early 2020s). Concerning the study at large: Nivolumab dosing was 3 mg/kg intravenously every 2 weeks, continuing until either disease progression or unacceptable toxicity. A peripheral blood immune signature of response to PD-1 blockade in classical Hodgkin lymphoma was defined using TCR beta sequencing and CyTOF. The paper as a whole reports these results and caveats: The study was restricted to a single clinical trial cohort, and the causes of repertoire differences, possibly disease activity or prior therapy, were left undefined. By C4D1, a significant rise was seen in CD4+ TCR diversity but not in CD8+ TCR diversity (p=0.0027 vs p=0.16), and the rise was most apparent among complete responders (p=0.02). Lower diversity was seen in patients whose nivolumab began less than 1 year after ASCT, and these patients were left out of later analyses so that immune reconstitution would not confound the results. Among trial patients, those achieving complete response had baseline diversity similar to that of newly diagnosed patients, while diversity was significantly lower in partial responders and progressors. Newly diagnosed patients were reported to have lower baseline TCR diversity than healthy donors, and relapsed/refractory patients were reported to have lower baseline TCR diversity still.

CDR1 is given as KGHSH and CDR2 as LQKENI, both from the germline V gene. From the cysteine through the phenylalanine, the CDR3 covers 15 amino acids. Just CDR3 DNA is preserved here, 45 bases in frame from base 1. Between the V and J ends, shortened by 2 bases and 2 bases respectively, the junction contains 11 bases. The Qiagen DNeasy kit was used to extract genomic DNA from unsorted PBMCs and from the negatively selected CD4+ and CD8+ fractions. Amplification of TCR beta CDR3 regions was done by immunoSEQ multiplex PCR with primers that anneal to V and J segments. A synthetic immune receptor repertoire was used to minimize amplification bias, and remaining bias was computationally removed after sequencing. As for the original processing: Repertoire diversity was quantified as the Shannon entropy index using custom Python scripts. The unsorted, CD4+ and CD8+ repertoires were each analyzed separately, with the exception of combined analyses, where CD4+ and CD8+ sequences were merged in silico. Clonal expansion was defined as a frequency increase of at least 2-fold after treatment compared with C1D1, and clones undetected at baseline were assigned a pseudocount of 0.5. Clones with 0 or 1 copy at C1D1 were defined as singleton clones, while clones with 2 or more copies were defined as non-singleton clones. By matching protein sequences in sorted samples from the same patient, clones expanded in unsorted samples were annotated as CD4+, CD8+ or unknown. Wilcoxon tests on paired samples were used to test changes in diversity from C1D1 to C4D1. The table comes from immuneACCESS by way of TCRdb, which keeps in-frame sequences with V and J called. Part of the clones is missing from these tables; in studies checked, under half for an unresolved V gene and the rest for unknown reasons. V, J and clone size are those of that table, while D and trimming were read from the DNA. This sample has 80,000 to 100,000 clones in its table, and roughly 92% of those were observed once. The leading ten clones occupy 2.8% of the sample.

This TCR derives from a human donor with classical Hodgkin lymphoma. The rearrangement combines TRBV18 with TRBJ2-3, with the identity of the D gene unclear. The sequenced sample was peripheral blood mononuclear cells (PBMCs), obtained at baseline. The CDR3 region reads CASSPNQRNTDTQYF. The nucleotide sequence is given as TGTGCCAGCTCACCAAACCAACGGAACACAGATACGCAGTATTTT.